This entry is about one T cell receptor (beta chain). The source of the sample is a study of OX40 agonist ivuxolimab in advanced cancers. The overall study: Ivuxolimab, an antibody that agonizes OX40 (CD134), was administered to the patients. Patients were treated with intravenous ivuxolimab, dosed at 0.01 to 10 mg/kg and infused every 2 weeks. Three patients, one with hepatocellular carcinoma and two with cutaneous melanoma, achieved partial responses.

TCRdb keeps only in-frame clones here, not all; method: immunoSEQ multiplex PCR. The data contain under 100,000 clones, approximately 89% of them singletons. The CDR3 loop spans 15 amino acids. Germline loops: CDR1 SGDLS, CDR2 YYNGEE. V was trimmed by 0 bases and J by 7 bases, leaving 14 bases between them. Autoimmune disease history or systemic immunosuppression led to patients being barred. The sample in question was CD4+ or CD8+ T cells sorted from blood, obtained in a trial of the OX40 agonist ivuxolimab. The chain employs TRBV9 and TRBJ2-1, with D tentatively TRBD1 (5 bases). The source of this sequence is an adult with an advanced solid tumor such as melanoma, head and neck, liver or kidney cancer. The CDR3 region is CASSVATSDRNEQFF. CDR3 coding DNA: TGTGCCAGCAGCGTAGCTACATCTGACAGAAATGAGCAGTTCTTC.